A selection of T cell receptor beta chains follows, all from one sample in a study of cytomegalovirus exposure and HLA in healthy donors. The table came from immunoSEQ multiplex PCR; TCRdb's copy has only in-frame clones and leaves some out. The repertoire holds 150,000 to 200,000 clones, with approximately 82% as singletons. The sequenced material came from PBMCs. These receptors came from a man aged 18 to 29 in good health and CMV-seropositive. Both conserved end residues are part of each CDR3. The D gene is left open where the match is weak. Size is stated for part of the rows, as once, few or many counts, or as a class when the clone is expanded.

CASSFAGSSYEQYF,TGTGCCAGCAGCTTCGCGGGATCCTCATACGAGCAGTACTTC,.,14,TRBJ2-7,few,TRBV11-2
CASSWTYETNTEAFF,TGCGCCAGCAGCTGGACTTATGAAACGAACACTGAAGCTTTCTTT,.,15,TRBJ1-1,.,TRBV5-1
CASNDPRGNGVAFF,TGTGCCAGCAACGATCCCAGGGGGAACGGGGTAGCTTTCTTT,TRBD1,14,TRBJ1-1,.,TRBV6-5
CATSRRLAGGHTDTQYF,TGTGCCACCAGCAGACGGCTAGCGGGCGGCCACACAGATACGCAGTATTTT,TRBD2,17,TRBJ2-3,.,TRBV15
CASSFDRNTEAFF,TGTGCCAGCAGCTTTGACAGGAACACTGAAGCTTTCTTT,.,13,TRBJ1-1,.,TRBV11-3
CATKPAQGDNQPQHF,TGTGCCACCAAACCCGCGCAGGGGGACAATCAGCCCCAGCATTTT,TRBD1,15,TRBJ1-5,.,TRBV27
CATSRSTGLAGLGETQYF,TGTGCCACCAGCAGGTCGACCGGACTAGCGGGATTGGGAGAGACCCAGTACTTC,TRBD2,18,TRBJ2-5,.,TRBV15
CAWSAQRGVGETQYF,TGTGCCTGGAGTGCCCAGCGGGGGGTAGGGGAGACCCAGTACTTC,TRBD2,15,TRBJ2-5,.,TRBV30
CASTPHPLARYNEQFF,TGTGCCAGTACCCCCCACCCACTAGCGAGATACAATGAGCAGTTCTTC,TRBD2,16,TRBJ2-1,.,TRBV28
CASSRGPGTGGYNEQFF,TGTGCCAGCAGCCGAGGGCCCGGGACAGGGGGCTACAATGAGCAGTTCTTC,TRBD1,17,TRBJ2-1,.,TRBV11-3
CASSLNLIVGQGTEAFF,TGTGCCAGCAGTTTAAACCTTATCGTGGGACAGGGTACTGAAGCTTTCTTT,TRBD1,17,TRBJ1-1,.,TRBV28
CSVEDPLAGVEQFF,TGCAGCGTTGAAGACCCCCTAGCGGGAGTTGAGCAGTTCTTC,TRBD2,14,TRBJ2-1,.,TRBV29-1
CASNTGGPEAFF,TGTGCCAGCAACACAGGGGGCCCTGAAGCTTTCTTT,TRBD1,12,TRBJ1-1,.,TRBV28
CASSLGRRPTKETQYF,TGTGCCAGCAGTTTAGGCCGGAGACCAACAAAAGAGACCCAGTACTTC,.,16,TRBJ2-5,.,TRBV27
CAINGGLSNTEAFF,TGTGCCATCAACGGGGGATTATCGAACACTGAAGCTTTCTTT,.,14,TRBJ1-1,.,TRBV5-8
CASSDSTGLNTGELFF,TGCGCCAGCAGTGACTCGACAGGGCTGAACACCGGGGAGCTGTTTTTT,TRBD1,16,TRBJ2-2,.,TRBV10-1
CASTGQGSGNTQYF,TGCGCCAGCACAGGACAGGGATCAGGTAATACGCAGTATTTT,TRBD1,14,TRBJ2-3,.,TRBV23-1
CASSDERGLSYGYTF,TGTGCCAGCAGTGATGAGAGGGGGCTATCCTATGGCTACACCTTC,TRBD1,15,TRBJ1-2,.,TRBV25-1
CASSFGGNSYEQYF,TGTGCCAGCAGTTTTGGGGGCAATTCCTACGAGCAGTACTTC,.,14,TRBJ2-7,once,TRBV27
CASSPSYEQYF,TGTGCCAGCAGCCCCAGCTACGAGCAGTACTTC,.,11,TRBJ2-7,.,TRBV11-2
CASSEARLGLRYGYTF,TGTGCCAGCAGTGAAGCGCGGCTCGGACTTCGCTATGGCTACACCTTC,.,16,TRBJ1-2,.,TRBV2
CASSKEYGQGAISEQFF,TGTGCCAGCAGCAAAGAATACGGACAGGGGGCTATCTCCGAGCAGTTCTTC,.,17,TRBJ2-1,.,TRBV21-1
CATTGESYEKLFF,TGTGCCACAACAGGGGAGAGTTATGAAAAACTGTTTTTT,TRBD1,13,TRBJ1-4,.,TRBV2